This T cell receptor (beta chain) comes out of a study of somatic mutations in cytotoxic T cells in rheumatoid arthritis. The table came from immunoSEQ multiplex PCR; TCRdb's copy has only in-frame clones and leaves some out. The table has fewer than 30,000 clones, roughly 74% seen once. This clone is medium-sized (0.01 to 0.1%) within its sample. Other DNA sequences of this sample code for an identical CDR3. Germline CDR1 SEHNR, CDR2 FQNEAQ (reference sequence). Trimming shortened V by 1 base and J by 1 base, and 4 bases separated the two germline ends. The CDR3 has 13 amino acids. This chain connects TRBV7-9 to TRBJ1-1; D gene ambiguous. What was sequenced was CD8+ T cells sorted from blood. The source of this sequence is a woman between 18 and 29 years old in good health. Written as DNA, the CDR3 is TGTGCCAGCAGCTTAGTGGGGAACACTGAAGCTTTCTTT. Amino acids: CASSLVGNTEAFF.